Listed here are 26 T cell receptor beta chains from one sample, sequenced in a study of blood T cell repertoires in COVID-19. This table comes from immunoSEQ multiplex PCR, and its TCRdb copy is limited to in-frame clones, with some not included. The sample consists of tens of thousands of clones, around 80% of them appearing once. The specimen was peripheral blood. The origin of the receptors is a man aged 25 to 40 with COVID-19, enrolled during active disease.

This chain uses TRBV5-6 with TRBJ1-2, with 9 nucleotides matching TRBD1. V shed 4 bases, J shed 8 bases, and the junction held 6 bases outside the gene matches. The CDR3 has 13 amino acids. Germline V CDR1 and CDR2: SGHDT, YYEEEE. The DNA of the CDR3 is TGTGCCAGCAGCAGGGGACAGGGAGGAGGCTACACCTTC. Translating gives CASSRGQGGGYTF.

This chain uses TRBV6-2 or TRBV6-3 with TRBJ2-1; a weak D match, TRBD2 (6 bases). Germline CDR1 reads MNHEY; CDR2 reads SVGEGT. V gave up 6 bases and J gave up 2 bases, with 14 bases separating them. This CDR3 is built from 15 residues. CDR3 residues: CASSLSGEPYNEQFF. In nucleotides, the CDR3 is TGTGCCAGCAGCCTCTCGGGGGAACCCTACAATGAGCAGTTCTTC.

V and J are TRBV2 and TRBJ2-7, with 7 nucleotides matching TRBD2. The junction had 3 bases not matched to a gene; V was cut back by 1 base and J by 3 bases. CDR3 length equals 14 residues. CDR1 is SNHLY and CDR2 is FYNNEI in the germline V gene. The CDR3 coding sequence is TGTGCCAGCAGTGAAGGGGCGGGGGTCTACGAGCAGTACTTC. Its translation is CASSEGAGVYEQYF.

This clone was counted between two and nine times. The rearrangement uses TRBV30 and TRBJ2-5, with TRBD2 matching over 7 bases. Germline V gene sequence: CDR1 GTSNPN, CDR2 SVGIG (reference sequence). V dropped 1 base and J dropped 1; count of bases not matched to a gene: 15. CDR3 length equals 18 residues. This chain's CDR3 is CAWSALFQSGTVQETQYF. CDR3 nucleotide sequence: TGTGCCTGGAGTGCTCTCTTTCAGAGCGGGACGGTCCAAGAGACCCAGTACTTC.

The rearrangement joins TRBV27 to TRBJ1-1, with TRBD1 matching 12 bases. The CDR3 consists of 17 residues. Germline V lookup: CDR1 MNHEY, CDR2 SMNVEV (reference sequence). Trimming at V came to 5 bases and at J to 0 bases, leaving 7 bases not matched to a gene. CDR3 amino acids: CASSAGTGGPMNTEAFF. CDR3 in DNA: TGTGCCAGCAGTGCCGGGACAGGGGGCCCCATGAACACTGAAGCTTTCTTT.

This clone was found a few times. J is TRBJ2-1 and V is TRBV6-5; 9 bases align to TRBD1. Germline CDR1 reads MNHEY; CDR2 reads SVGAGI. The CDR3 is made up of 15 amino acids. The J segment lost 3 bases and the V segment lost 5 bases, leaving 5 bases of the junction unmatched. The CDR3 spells CASSKGQGGYNEQFF. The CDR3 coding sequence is TGTGCCAGCAGTAAGGGACAGGGAGGCTACAATGAGCAGTTCTTC.

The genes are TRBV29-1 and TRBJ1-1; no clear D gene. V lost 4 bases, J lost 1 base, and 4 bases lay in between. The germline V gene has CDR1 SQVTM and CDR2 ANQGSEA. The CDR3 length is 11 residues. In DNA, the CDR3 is TGCAGCGTTGTCGGGAACACTGAAGCTTTCTTT. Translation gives CSVVGNTEAFF.

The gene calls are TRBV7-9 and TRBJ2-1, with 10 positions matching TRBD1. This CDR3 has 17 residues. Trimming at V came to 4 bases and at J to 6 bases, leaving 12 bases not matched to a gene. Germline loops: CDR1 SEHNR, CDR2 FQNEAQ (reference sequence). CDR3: CASSSTDRTGGRNEQFF. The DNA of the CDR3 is TGTGCCAGCAGCTCCACGGATCGGACAGGGGGTCGCAATGAGCAGTTCTTC.

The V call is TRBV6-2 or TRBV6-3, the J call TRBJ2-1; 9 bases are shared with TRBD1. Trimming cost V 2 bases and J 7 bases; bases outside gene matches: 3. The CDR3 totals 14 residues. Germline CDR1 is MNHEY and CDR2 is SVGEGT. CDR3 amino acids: CASSYLTGGNEQFF. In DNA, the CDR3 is TGTGCCAGCAGTTACCTGACAGGGGGAAATGAGCAGTTCTTC.

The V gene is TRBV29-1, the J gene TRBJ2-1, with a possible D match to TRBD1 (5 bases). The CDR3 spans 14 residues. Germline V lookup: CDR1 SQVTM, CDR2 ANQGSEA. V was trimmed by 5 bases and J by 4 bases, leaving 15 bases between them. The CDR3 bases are TGCAGCGTTTCAAGGACACCAAGTTACAATGAGCAGTTCTTC. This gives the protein CSVSRTPSYNEQFF.

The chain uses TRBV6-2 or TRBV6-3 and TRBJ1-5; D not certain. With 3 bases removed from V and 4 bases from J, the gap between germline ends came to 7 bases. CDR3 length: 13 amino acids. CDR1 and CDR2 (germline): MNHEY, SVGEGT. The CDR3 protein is CASSYDGNQPQHF. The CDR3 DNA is TGTGCCAGCAGTTATGACGGGAATCAGCCCCAGCATTTT.

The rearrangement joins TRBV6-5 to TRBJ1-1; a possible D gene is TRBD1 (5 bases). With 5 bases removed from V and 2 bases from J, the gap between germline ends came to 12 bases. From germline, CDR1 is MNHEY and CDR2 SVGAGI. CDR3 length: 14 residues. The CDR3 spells CASSRGWRNTEAFF. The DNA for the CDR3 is TGTGCCAGCAGTAGGGGTTGGAGAAACACTGAAGCTTTCTTT.

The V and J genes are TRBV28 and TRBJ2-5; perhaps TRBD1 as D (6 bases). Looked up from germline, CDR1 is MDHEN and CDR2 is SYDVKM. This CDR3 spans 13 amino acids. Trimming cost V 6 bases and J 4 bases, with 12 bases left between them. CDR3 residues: CASSSGQGETQYF. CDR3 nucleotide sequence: TGTGCCAGCAGCTCGGGACAAGGAGAGACCCAGTACTTC.

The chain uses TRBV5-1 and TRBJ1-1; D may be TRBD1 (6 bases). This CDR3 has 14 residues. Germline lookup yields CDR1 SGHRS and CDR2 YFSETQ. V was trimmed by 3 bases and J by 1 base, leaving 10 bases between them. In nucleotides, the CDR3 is TGCGCCAGCAGCTCCACAGGGCAGAACACTGAAGCTTTCTTT. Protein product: CASSSTGQNTEAFF. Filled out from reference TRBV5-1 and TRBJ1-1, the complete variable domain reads KAGVTQTPRYLIKTRGQQVTLSCSPISGHRSVSWYQQTPGQGLQFLFEYFSETQRNKGNFPGRFSGRQFSNSRSEMNVSTLELGDSALYLCASSSTGQNTEAFFGQGTRLTVV.

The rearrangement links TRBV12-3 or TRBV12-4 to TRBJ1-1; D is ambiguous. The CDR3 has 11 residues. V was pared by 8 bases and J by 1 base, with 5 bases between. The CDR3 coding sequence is TGTGCCAGCTGGGCGAACACTGAAGCTTTCTTT. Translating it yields CASWANTEAFF.

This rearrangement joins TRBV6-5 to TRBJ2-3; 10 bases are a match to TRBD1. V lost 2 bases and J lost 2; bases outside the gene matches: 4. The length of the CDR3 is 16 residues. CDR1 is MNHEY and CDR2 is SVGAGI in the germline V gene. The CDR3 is CASSYLGQGDTDTQYF. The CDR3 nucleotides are TGTGCCAGCAGTTACCTTGGACAGGGGGACACAGATACGCAGTATTTT.

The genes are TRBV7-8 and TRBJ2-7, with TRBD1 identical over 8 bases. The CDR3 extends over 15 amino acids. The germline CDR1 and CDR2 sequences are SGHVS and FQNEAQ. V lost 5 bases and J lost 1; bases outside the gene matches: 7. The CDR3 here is CASSIRQGNSYEQYF. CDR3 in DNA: TGTGCCAGCAGCATCCGACAGGGGAATTCCTACGAGCAGTACTTC.

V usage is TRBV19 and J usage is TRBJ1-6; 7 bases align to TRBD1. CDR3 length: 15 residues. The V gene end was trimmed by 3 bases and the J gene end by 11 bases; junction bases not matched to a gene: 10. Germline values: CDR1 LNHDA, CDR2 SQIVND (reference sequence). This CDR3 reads CASSILGTAEAPLHF. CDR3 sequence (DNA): TGTGCCAGTAGTATTTTGGGGACAGCGGAGGCACCCCTCCACTTT. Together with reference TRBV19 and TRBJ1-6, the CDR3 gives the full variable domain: DGGITQSPKYLFRKEGQNVTLSCEQNLNHDAMYWYRQDPGQGLRLIYYSQIVNDFQKGDIAEGYSVSREKKESFPLTVTSAQKNPTAFYLCASSILGTAEAPLHFGNGTRLTVT.

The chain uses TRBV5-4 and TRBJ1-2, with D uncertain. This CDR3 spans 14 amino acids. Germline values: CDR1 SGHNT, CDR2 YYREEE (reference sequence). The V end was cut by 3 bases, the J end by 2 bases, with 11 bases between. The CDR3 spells CASSSAGNNYGYTF. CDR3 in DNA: TGTGCCAGCAGCTCAGCCGGGAACAACTATGGCTACACCTTC.

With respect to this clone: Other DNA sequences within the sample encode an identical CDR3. As DNA, the CDR3 is TGTGCCAGCAGCCAAGGAGGACTAGCGGGGCACAATGAGCAGTTCTTC. Its translation: CASSQGGLAGHNEQFF. V usage is TRBV4-2 and J usage is TRBJ2-1; TRBD2 matches at 12 bases. The germline V gene has CDR1 LGHNA and CDR2 YNFKEQ. V was clipped by 1 base and J by 5 bases; unmatched bases: 3. The CDR3 extends over 16 amino acids.

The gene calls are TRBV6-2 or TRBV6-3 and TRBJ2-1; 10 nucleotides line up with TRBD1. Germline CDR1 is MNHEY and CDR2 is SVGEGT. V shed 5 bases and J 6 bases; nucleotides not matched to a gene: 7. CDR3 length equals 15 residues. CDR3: CASSTGTGDLNEQFF. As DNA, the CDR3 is TGTGCCAGCAGTACCGGGACAGGGGATCTCAATGAGCAGTTCTTC.

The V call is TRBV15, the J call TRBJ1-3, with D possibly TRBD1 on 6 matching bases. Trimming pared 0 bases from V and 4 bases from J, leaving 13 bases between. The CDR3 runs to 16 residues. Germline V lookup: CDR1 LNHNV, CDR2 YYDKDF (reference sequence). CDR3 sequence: CATSREGGARGNTIYF. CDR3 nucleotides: TGTGCCACCAGCAGAGAGGGGGGGGCGAGAGGAAACACCATATATTTT.

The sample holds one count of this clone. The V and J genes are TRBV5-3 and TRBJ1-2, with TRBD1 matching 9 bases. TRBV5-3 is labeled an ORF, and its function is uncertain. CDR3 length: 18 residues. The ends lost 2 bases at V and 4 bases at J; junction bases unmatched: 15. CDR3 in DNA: TGTGCCAGAAGCTTAACGGACAGGGGTGTAGGAGCGGTCTATGGCTACACCTTC. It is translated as CARSLTDRGVGAVYGYTF.

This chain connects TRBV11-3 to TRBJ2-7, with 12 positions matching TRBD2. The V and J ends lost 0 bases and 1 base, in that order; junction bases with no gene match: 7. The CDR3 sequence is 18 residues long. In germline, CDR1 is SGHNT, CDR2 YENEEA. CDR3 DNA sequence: TGTGCCAGCAGCTTAGATAGGGCTGGGACTAGCGGGTCCTACGAGCAGTACTTC. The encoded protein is CASSLDRAGTSGSYEQYF.

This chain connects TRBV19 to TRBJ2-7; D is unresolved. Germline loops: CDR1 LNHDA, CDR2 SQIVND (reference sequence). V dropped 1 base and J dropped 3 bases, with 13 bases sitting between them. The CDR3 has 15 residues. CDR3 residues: CASSIGTHRNYEQYF. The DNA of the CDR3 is TGTGCCAGTAGTATAGGTACTCACCGCAACTACGAGCAGTACTTC.

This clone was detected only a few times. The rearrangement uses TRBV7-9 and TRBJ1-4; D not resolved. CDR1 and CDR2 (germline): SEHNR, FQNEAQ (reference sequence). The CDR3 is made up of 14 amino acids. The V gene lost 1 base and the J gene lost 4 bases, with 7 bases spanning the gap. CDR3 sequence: CASSLDSINEKLFF. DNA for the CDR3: TGTGCCAGCAGCTTAGACAGTATTAATGAAAAACTGTTTTTT. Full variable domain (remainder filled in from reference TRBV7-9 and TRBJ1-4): DTGVSQNPRHKITKRGQNVTFRCDPISEHNRLYWYRQTLGQGPEFLTYFQNEAQLEKSRLLSDRFSAERPKGSFSTLEIQRTEQGDSAMYLCASSLDSINEKLFFGSGTQLSVL.